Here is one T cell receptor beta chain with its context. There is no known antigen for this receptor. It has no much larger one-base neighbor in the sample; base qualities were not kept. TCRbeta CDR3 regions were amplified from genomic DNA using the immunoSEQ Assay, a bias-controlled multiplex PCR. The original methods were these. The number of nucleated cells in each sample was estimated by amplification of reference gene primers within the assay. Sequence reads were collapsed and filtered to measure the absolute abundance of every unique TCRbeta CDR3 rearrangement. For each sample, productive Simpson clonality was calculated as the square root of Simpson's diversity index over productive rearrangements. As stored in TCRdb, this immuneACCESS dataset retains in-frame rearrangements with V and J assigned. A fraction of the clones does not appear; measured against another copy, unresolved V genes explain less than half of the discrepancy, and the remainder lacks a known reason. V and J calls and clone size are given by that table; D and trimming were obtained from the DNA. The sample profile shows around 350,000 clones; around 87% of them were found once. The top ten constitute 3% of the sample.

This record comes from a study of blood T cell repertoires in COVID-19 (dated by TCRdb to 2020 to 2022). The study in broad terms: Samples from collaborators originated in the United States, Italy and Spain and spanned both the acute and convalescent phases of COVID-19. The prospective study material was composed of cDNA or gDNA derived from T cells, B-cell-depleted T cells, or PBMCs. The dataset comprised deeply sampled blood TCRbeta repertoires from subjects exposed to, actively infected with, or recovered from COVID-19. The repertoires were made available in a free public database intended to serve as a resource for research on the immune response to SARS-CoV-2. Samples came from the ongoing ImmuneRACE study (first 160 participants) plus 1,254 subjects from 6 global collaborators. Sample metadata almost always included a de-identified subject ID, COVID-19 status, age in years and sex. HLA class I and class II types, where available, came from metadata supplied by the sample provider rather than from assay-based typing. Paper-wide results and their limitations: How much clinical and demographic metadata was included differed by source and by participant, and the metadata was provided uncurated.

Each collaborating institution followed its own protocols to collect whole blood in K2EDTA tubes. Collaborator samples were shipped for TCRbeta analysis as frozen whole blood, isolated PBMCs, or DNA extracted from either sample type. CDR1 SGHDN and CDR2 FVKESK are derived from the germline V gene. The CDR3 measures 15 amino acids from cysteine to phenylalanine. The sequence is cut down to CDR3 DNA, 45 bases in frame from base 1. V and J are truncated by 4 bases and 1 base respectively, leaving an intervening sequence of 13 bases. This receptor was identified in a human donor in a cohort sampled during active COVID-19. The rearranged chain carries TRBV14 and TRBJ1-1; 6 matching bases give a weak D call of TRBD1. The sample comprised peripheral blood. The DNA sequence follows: TGTGCCAGCAGCCCACTATCAGGGGAGAACACTGAAGCTTTCTTT. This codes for CASSPLSGENTEAFF.